Following are 15 T cell receptor beta chains from one sample sequenced in a study of blood T cell repertoires in COVID-19. This table comes from immunoSEQ multiplex PCR, and its TCRdb copy is limited to in-frame clones, with some not included. The profile covers some 49,000 clones, with more than 80% appearing a single time and approximately 1% taken by the ten largest. What was sequenced was peripheral blood. All receptors derive from a man aged 55 to 70 with COVID-19, enrolled during active disease.

The gene calls are TRBV7-8 and TRBJ1-5, with D perhaps matching TRBD1 (6 bases). The CDR3 has 13 amino acids. Germline loops: CDR1 SGHVS, CDR2 FQNEAQ. Trimming shortened V by 3 bases and J by 4 bases, and 7 bases separated the two germline ends. The CDR3 protein is CASSLTGNQPQHF. The CDR3 DNA sequence: TGTGCCAGCAGCTTGACAGGAAATCAGCCCCAGCATTTT. The variable domain in full, with the rest retrieved from reference TRBV7-8 and TRBJ1-5, is GAGVSQSPRYKVAKRGQDVALRCDPISGHVSLFWYQQALGQGPEFLTYFQNEAQLDKSGLPSDRFFAERPEGSVSTLKIQRTQQEDSAVYLCASSLTGNQPQHFGDGTRLSIL.

V usage is TRBV5-1 and J usage is TRBJ2-7; D not resolved. Germline V gives CDR1 SGHRS, CDR2 YFSETQ. Trimming cost V 2 bases and J 6 bases, with 12 bases left between them. The CDR3 sequence is 13 residues long. In DNA form, the CDR3 reads TGCGCCAGCAGCTTTCGTAGTCCGGGCGAGCAGTACTTC. Its translation is CASSFRSPGEQYF.

V gene TRBV28 combines with J gene TRBJ2-1; D uncertain. The V gene lost 5 bases and the J gene lost 9 bases, with 14 bases spanning the gap. The length of the CDR3 is 13 residues. Germline-derived CDR1 and CDR2 are MDHEN and SYDVKM. The CDR3 region has the DNA TGTGCCAGCAGTCCCCGAGCCCGTGGTGAGCAGTTCTTC. Translation: CASSPRARGEQFF.

The rearrangement uses TRBV29-1 and TRBJ2-7; possibly TRBD1 for D (6 bases). Trimming took 4 bases from V and 2 from J, leaving 9 bases between them. This CDR3 has 12 residues. Looked up from germline, CDR1 is SQVTM and CDR2 is ANQGSEA. The CDR3 is CSVGGQPYEQYF. The CDR3 coding sequence is TGCAGCGTTGGAGGACAGCCCTACGAGCAGTACTTC.

The V call is TRBV19, the J call TRBJ1-2; 7 bases line up with TRBD1. CDR1 LNHDA and CDR2 SQIVND come from the germline V gene (reference sequence). V lost 3 bases and J lost 4; bases outside the gene matches: 8. The CDR3 sequence is 15 residues long. CDR3 sequence: CASSIPGTDAYGYTF. In DNA, the CDR3 is TGTGCCAGTAGTATCCCCGGGACAGACGCCTATGGCTACACCTTC.

The chain is built from TRBV11-1 and TRBJ2-3; D remains ambiguous. Germline loops: CDR1 SGHAT, CDR2 FQDESV (reference sequence). Between the trimmed V and J ends, which lost 4 bases and 2 bases, there was a span of 10 bases. There are 14 residues in the CDR3. The CDR3, as DNA: TGTGCCAGCAGCTCCGGCCTAGACACAGATACGCAGTATTTT. As protein: CASSSGLDTDTQYF.

Written as DNA, the CDR3 is TGTGCCAGCAGTTTGGGGCAAAGGGGGTCGGTAGGCTCTGGAAACACCATATATTTT. Translation: CASSLGQRGSVGSGNTIYF. The chain couples TRBV27 to TRBJ1-3, with a tentative D call TRBD1 (6 bases). V lost 3 bases to trimming and J lost 0 bases, with 21 bases between them. The CDR3 contains 19 residues. Germline CDR1 is MNHEY and CDR2 is SMNVEV (reference sequence).

This rearrangement joins TRBV6-4 to TRBJ2-3, with 12 bases identical to TRBD2. With 0 bases clipped from V and 4 bases from J, the junction kept 8 bases outside the gene matches. This CDR3 region has 18 residues. Looked up from germline, CDR1 is MRHNA and CDR2 is SNTAGT. CDR3: CASSDSKKGLAGADTQYF. CDR3 sequence (DNA): TGTGCCAGCAGTGACTCAAAAAAGGGACTAGCGGGTGCAGATACGCAGTATTTT.

The chain couples TRBV3-1 (or the pseudogene TRBV3-2) to TRBJ2-7; the match to TRBD2 covers 15 bases. The ends lost 4 bases at V and 0 bases at J; junction bases unmatched: 7. Per germline, CDR1 LGHDT and CDR2 YNNKEL (reference sequence). The CDR3 runs 18 residues. The CDR3 reads CASSPRTSGREVSYEQYF. CDR3 nucleotide sequence: TGTGCCAGCAGCCCCCGGACTAGCGGGAGGGAGGTCTCCTACGAGCAGTACTTC.

The chain uses TRBV6-5 and TRBJ1-1; D not resolved. Per the germline V gene, CDR1 is MNHEY and CDR2 is SVGAGI. With 9 bases removed from V and 11 bases from J, the gap between germline ends came to 19 bases. CDR3 length: 12 amino acids. This CDR3 reads CASRRIGEEAFF. The CDR3 bases are TGTGCCAGTCGGCGAATCGGGGAGGAGGCTTTCTTT.

The table lists this clone with a count of one. The chain uses TRBV6-5 and TRBJ1-2; 7 bases match TRBD1. The germline V gene has CDR1 MNHEY and CDR2 SVGAGI. This CDR3 region has 15 residues. V gave up 2 bases and J gave up 4 bases; unmatched junction bases: 7. CDR3: CASSYLTGLGYGYTF. DNA for the CDR3: TGTGCCAGCAGTTACCTGACAGGGCTCGGCTATGGCTACACCTTC.

This chain links TRBV27 with TRBJ2-7; D is unclear. The V gene's germline CDR1 is MNHEY and CDR2 SMNVEV (reference sequence). The germline V and J ends were trimmed by 4 bases and 3 bases, with 4 bases remaining between them. CDR3 length: 11 amino acids. In nucleotides, the CDR3 is TGTGCCAGCAGTTCCTTCTACGAGCAGTACTTC. It encodes CASSSFYEQYF.

J is TRBJ1-4 and V is TRBV5-6; no firm D call. CDR1 SGHDT and CDR2 YYEEEE come from the germline V gene. The CDR3 length is 18 residues. Deletions cut 1 base from V and 8 bases from J, with 24 bases between. CDR3 region: CASSLYVRELSTKEKLFF. In nucleotides, the CDR3 is TGTGCCAGCAGCTTGTACGTGCGGGAGCTCAGTACGAAGGAAAAACTGTTTTTT.

The chain combines TRBV6-5 with TRBJ1-6, with 7 nucleotides matching TRBD1. In germline, CDR1 is MNHEY, CDR2 SVGAGI. V was clipped by 4 bases and J by 7 bases; unmatched bases: 10. This CDR3 spans 16 amino acids. The CDR3 nucleotides are TGTGCCAGCAGTTCACCTTCGACAGGGCCCAATTCACCCCTCCACTTT. The encoded protein is CASSSPSTGPNSPLHF.

The V and J genes are TRBV28 and TRBJ1-2; perhaps TRBD1 as D (5 bases). The V gene lost 3 bases and the J gene lost 8 bases, with 13 bases spanning the gap. Germline V gene data show CDR1 as MDHEN and CDR2 as SYDVKM. The CDR3 is 13 residues long. CDR3 in amino acids: CASSLGGGNGYTF. CDR3 nucleotides: TGTGCCAGCAGTTTGGGGGGAGGAAACGGCTACACCTTC.